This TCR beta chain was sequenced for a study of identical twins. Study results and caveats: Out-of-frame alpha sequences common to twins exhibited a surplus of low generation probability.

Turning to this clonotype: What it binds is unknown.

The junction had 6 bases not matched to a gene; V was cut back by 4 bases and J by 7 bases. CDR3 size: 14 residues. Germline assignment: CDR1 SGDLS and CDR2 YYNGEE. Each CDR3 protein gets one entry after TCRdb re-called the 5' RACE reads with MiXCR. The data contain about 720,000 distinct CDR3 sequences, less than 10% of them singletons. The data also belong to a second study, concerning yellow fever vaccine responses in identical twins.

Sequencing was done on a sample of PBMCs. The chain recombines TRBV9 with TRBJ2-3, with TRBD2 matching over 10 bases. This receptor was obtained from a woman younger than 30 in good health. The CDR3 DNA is TGTGCCAGCAGCCCCGCTAGCGGGGGCTATACGCAGTATTTT. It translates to CASSPASGGYTQYF.